This T cell receptor beta chain was retrieved from a study of patients and donors after allogeneic stem cell transplantation. Using its own MiXCR run on the RT-PCR reads, TCRdb lists one record per CDR3 protein. Among some 200,000 distinct CDR3 sequences listed, 35% to 50% were seen once. The CDR3 sequence is 12 residues long. The clonotype comes from a human donor who was either an allogeneic HSCT recipient or a stem cell or donor lymphocyte infusion donor (not recorded which). It is not recorded whose cells these are; they may come from a transplant donor. V gene TRBV21-1 combines with J gene TRBJ1-4. TRBV21-1 is noted as a pseudogene. Material for sequencing was blood, either unsorted or a sorted T cell fraction (not recorded which). CDR3 amino acids: CASQDNDEKLFF. In nucleotides, the CDR3 is TGTGCCAGCCAAGACAATGATGAAAAACTGTTTTTT.